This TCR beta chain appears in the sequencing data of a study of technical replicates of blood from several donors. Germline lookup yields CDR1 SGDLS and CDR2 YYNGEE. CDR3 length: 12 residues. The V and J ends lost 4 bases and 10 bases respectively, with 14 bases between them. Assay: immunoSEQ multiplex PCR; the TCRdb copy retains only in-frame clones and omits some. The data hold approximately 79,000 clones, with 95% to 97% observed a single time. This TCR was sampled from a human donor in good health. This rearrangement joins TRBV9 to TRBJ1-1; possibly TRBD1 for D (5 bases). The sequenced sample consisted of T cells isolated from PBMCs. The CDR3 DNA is TGTGCCAGCAGCAATCAGGGAAGTAGAGCTTTCTTT. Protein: CASSNQGSRAFF.